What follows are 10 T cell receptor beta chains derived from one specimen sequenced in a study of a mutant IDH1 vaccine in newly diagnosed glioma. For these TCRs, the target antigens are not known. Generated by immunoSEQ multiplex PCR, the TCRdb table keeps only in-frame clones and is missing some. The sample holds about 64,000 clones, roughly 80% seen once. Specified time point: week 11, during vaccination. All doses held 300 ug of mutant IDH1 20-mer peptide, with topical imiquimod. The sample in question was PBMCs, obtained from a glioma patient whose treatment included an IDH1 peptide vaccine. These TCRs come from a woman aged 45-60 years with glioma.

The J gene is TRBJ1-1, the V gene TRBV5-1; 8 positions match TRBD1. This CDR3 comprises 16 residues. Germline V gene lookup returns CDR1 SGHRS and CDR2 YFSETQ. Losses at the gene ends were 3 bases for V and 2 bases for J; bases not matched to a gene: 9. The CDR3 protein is CASSSLPGQANTEAFF. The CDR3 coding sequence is TGCGCCAGCAGCTCCCTCCCGGGACAGGCAAACACTGAAGCTTTCTTT.

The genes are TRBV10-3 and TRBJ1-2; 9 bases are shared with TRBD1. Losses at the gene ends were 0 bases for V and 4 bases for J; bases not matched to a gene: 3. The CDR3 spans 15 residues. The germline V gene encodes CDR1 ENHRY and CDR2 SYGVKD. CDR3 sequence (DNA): TGTGCCATCAGTGAGTCGGGACAGGGCGTCTATGGCTACACCTTC. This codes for CAISESGQGVYGYTF.

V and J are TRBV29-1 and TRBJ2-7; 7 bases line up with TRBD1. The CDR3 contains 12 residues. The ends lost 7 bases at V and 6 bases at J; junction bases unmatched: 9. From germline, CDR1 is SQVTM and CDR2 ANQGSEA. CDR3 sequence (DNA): TGCAGCGCCCATACAGGGGTCGGCGAGCAGTACTTC. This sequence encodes CSAHTGVGEQYF.

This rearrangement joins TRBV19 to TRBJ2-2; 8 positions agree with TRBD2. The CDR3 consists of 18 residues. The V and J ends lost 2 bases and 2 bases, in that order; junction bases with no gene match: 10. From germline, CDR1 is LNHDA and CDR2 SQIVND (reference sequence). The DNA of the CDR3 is TGTGCCAGTAGTATACGGATATCGGGACTAGGAAACACCGGGGAGCTGTTTTTT. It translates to CASSIRISGLGNTGELFF.

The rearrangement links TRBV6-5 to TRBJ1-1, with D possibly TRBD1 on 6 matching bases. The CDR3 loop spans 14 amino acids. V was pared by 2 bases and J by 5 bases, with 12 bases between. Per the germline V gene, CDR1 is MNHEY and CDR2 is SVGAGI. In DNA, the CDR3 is TGTGCCAGCAGTTACACCACAGGGTGGACTGAAGCTTTCTTT. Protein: CASSYTTGWTEAFF.

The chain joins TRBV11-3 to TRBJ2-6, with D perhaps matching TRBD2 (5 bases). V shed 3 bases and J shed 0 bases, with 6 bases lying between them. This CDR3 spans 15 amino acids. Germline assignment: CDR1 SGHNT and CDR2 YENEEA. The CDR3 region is CASSLGSSGANVLTF. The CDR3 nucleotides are TGTGCCAGCAGCTTGGGGAGCTCTGGGGCCAACGTCCTGACTTTC.

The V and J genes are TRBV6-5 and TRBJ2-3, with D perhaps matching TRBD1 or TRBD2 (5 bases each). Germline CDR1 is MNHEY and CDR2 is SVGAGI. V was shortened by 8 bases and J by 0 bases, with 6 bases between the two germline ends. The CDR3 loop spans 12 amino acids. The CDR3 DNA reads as TGTGCCAGCGGGGACAGCACAGATACGCAGTATTTT. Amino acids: CASGDSTDTQYF.

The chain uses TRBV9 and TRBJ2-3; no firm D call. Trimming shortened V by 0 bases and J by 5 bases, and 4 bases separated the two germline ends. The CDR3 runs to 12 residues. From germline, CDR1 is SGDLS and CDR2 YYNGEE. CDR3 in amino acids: CASSVGGDTQYF. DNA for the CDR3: TGTGCCAGCAGCGTAGGGGGAGATACGCAGTATTTT.

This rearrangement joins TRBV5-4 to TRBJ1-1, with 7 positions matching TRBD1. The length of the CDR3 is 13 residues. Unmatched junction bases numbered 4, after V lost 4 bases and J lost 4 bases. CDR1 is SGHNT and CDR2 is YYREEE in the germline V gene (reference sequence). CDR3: CASSRRGTTEAFF. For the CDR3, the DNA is TGTGCCAGCAGCCGCAGGGGGACCACTGAAGCTTTCTTT.

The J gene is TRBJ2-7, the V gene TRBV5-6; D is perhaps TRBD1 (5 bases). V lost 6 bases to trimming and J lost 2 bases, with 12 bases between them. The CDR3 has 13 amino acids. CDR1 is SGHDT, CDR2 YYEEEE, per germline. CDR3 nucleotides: TGTGCCAGCACGAGAAGGGGAACCTACGAGCAGTACTTC. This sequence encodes CASTRRGTYEQYF.